This TCR beta chain comes out of a study of cytomegalovirus exposure and HLA in healthy donors. Across the whole study: A prior analysis found fewer than 120 million unique TCR beta sequences from approximately 190 million T cells.

With 60 Vbeta and 13 Jbeta primers, the PCR was carried out. The data were produced by immunoSEQ multiplex PCR, yet TCRdb's version contains in-frame clones alone and is incomplete. The table includes some 130,000 clones, around 77% detected once. Looked up from germline, CDR1 is MNHNY and CDR2 is SVGAGI (reference sequence). This CDR3 is built from 16 residues. Sequenced sample: PBMCs. The V and J genes are TRBV6-6 and TRBJ2-5; D is perhaps TRBD1 (6 bases). The J call may be wrong; the DNA end is better matched by TRBJ2-7. The source of this sequence is a man aged 25 to 40 in good health. For the CDR3, the DNA is TGTGCCAGCAGTTCGCCTCGGACAGCTAACTCCTACGAGCAGTACTTC. Its translation is CASSSPRTANSYEQYF.